This is a list of T cell receptor beta chains from one sample in a study of T cell repertoires in cytomegalovirus infection. MiXCR was run by TCRdb on the reads, yielding one entry per CDR3 protein. The table has 150,000 to 200,000 distinct CDR3 sequences, 9.5% seen once. The sample consisted of PBMCs. These receptors originate from a human donor in good health (CMV status not recorded). Some clones in this sample may be carry-over from other donors' samples. The CDR3 runs from the conserved cysteine through the conserved F or W. D genes are given only for firm matches. Clone size appears in some rows only: once, few, many, or a class for an expanded clone.

D gene,clone size,V gene,J gene,CDR3 protein,CDR3 DNA
-,many,TRBV18,TRBJ1-4,CASSTRGSEVGKLFF,TGTGCCAGCTCAACCCGGGGATCGGAGGTCGGAAAACTGTTTTTT
-,many,TRBV7-9,TRBJ1-1,CASSLRRDEAFF,TGTGCCAGCAGCTTACGTAGGGATGAAGCTTTCTTT
-,-,TRBV25-1,TRBJ2-3,CASPDYFSPRTDTQYF,TGTGCCAGCCCGGACTACTTCTCCCCTCGCACAGATACGCAGTATTTT
-,-,TRBV5-1,TRBJ2-1,CASSSPGPKNEQFF,TGCGCCAGCAGCTCGCCGGGACCAAAAAATGAGCAGTTCTTC
-,-,TRBV10-3,TRBJ2-1,CAISAIGTNNEQFF,TGTGCCATCAGTGCTATTGGGACCAACAATGAGCAGTTCTTC
-,-,TRBV29-1,TRBJ1-5,CSVGQGIDQPQHF,TGCAGCGTTGGGCAGGGGATAGATCAGCCCCAGCATTTT
-,many,TRBV7-7,TRBJ2-3,CASSLAPGQAGDTQYF,TGTGCCAGCAGCTTAGCCCCCGGTCAGGCTGGAGATACGCAGTATTTT
-,many,TRBV7-2,TRBJ2-7,CASSLVGGRVLYEQYF,TGTGCCAGCAGCTTAGTCGGGGGTAGGGTTCTATACGAGCAGTACTTC
-,many,TRBV5-6,TRBJ2-5,CASSSHGVETQYF,TGTGCCAGCAGCTCACATGGGGTAGAGACCCAGTACTTC
-,many,TRBV12-3/TRBV12-4,TRBJ2-5,CASQLTGGQETQYF,TGTGCCAGCCAACTAACAGGTGGACAAGAGACCCAGTACTTC
-,many,TRBV23-1,TRBJ2-2,CASSQSCRANPTGELFF,TGCGCCAGCAGTCAATCCTGCAGGGCGAATCCCACCGGGGAGCTGTTTTTT
-,many,TRBV7-2,TRBJ2-5,CASSLDRGGLRETQYF,TGTGCCAGCAGCTTAGATCGTGGGGGACTTCGAGAGACCCAGTACTTC
-,few,TRBV10-3,TRBJ1-4,CAIRANPNEKLFF,TGTGCCATCAGGGCAAACCCCAATGAAAAACTGTTTTTT
TRBD1,few,TRBV28,TRBJ2-7,CASRLRQGTNEQYF,TGTGCCAGCAGACTGAGACAGGGTACCAACGAGCAGTACTTC
TRBD1,many,TRBV28,TRBJ1-4,CASSSQGWNEKLFF,TGTGCCAGCAGTTCACAGGGGTGGAATGAAAAACTGTTTTTT
TRBD2,-,TRBV20-1,TRBJ2-7,CSARDTAAGGPTYEQYF,TGCAGTGCTAGAGATACTGCAGCGGGAGGCCCCACCTACGAGCAGTACTTT
TRBD1,many,TRBV28,TRBJ2-5,CASRTGRQETQYF,TGTGCCAGCAGGACAGGGCGCCAAGAGACCCAGTACTTC
-,many,TRBV29-1,TRBJ2-1,CSVGTRANEQFF,TGCAGCGTTGGAACCAGGGCTAATGAGCAGTTCTTC
-,-,TRBV19,TRBJ1-5,CASSIMWGRGQPQHF,TGTGCCAGTAGTATTATGTGGGGGCGCGGGCAGCCCCAGCATTTT
-,many,TRBV11-1,TRBJ2-2,CASSGVARTGELFF,TGTGCCAGCAGCGGGGTCGCAAGGACCGGGGAGCTGTTTTTT
-,-,TRBV20-1,TRBJ2-7,CSAKGPGTPYEQYF,TGCAGTGCTAAGGGTCCGGGGACCCCCTACGAGCAGTACTTC
-,many,TRBV20-1,TRBJ2-1,CSAAAYTFNPYNEQFF,TGCAGTGCTGCCGCCTATACCTTTAACCCCTACAATGAGCAGTTCTTC
TRBD1,many,TRBV7-9,TRBJ1-6,CASSFRRTGQGNSPLHF,TGTGCCAGCAGCTTTAGGCGGACGGGACAGGGGAATTCACCCCTCCACTTT
-,many,TRBV9,TRBJ2-3,CASSKATTDTQYF,TGTGCCAGCAGCAAGGCGACAACAGATACGCAGTATTTT
-,-,TRBV7-9,TRBJ2-7,CASSSGRGRVNEQYF,TGTGCCAGCAGCTCCGGGCGGGGTCGGGTCAACGAGCAGTACTTC
TRBD1,-,TRBV5-1,TRBJ2-5,CASSLGAQGEGETQYF,TGCGCCAGCAGCTTAGGGGCGCAGGGGGAAGGTGAGACCCAGTACTTC
-,many,TRBV12-3/TRBV12-4,TRBJ2-1,CASNLRQSSYNEQFF,TGTGCCAGCAACCTCAGGCAGAGCTCCTACAATGAGCAGTTCTTC
-,many,TRBV7-8,TRBJ2-7,CASSSRGTRTYEQYF,TGTGCCAGCAGCTCGCGTGGGACACGGACCTACGAGCAGTACTTC
-,few,TRBV7-7,TRBJ2-5,CASSRDGKETQYF,TGTGCTAGCAGCCGGGACGGCAAAGAGACCCAGTACTTC
TRBD2,few,TRBV29-1,TRBJ2-5,CSVEGGMERLALAGGYQETQYF,TGCAGCGTTGAAGGGGGCATGGAGCGACTAGCCTTAGCGGGGGGCTACCAAGAGACCCAGTACTTC
TRBD2,many,TRBV7-2,TRBJ2-1,CASSLASGTSAQYNEQFF,TGTGCCAGCAGCTTAGCTTCTGGGACTAGCGCACAATACAATGAGCAGTTCTTC
TRBD1,few,TRBV9,TRBJ2-7,CASSVDGDRGEEQYF,TGTGCCAGCAGCGTAGATGGAGACAGGGGAGAGGAGCAGTACTTC
-,-,TRBV25-1,TRBJ2-1,CASTQWGGAGNEQFF,TGTGCCAGCACCCAATGGGGGGGCGCAGGCAATGAGCAGTTCTTC
-,many,TRBV7-2,TRBJ2-3,CASSLAGTSRTDTQYF,TGTGCCAGCAGCTTAGCGGGCACTAGTCGCACAGATACGCAGTATTTT
TRBD1,many,TRBV7-8,TRBJ1-5,CASSLADRGNSQPQHF,TGTGCCAGCAGCTTAGCGGACAGGGGTAATTCTCAGCCCCAGCATTTT
-,many,TRBV29-1,TRBJ2-7,CSAGGLKADEQYF,TGCAGCGCTGGCGGACTGAAGGCCGACGAGCAGTACTTC
-,-,TRBV28,TRBJ1-5,CASSPRTVNQPQHF,TGTGCCAGCAGTCCGAGGACAGTCAATCAGCCCCAGCATTTT
-,many,TRBV7-2,TRBJ2-7,CASSFEGVHEQYF,TGTGCCAGCAGCTTCGAAGGGGTCCACGAGCAGTACTTC
-,many,TRBV7-2,TRBJ1-1,CASSQRAYRVGDTEAFF,TGTGCCAGCAGCCAGCGGGCCTACAGGGTTGGGGACACTGAAGCTTTCTTT